This T cell receptor beta chain was identified during a study of blood T cell repertoires in COVID-19. In the study overall: The samples span acute and convalescent COVID-19 from the United States, Italy and Spain.

The V gene lost 2 bases and the J gene lost 9 bases, with 8 bases spanning the gap. Germline-derived CDR1 and CDR2 are SGHTA and FQGTGA. The CDR3 extends over 13 amino acids. In the source study's methods: The authors estimated nucleated cell counts from reference gene primer amplification. Assay used: immunoSEQ multiplex PCR; TCRdb lists only in-frame clones, some missing. V, J and clone size are taken as reported in that table, and D and trimming were inferred from the DNA itself. The sample lists about 86,000 clones; approximately 80% were seen once. This clone was seen more than once but under ten times.

The chain combines TRBV7-3 with TRBJ1-6; D remains ambiguous. The sequenced material came from peripheral blood. The TCR was taken from a woman older than 75 with active or convalescent COVID-19. The CDR3 is CASSLSEGSPLHF. Written as DNA, the CDR3 is TGTGCCAGCAGCTTATCGGAGGGTTCACCCCTCCACTTT.